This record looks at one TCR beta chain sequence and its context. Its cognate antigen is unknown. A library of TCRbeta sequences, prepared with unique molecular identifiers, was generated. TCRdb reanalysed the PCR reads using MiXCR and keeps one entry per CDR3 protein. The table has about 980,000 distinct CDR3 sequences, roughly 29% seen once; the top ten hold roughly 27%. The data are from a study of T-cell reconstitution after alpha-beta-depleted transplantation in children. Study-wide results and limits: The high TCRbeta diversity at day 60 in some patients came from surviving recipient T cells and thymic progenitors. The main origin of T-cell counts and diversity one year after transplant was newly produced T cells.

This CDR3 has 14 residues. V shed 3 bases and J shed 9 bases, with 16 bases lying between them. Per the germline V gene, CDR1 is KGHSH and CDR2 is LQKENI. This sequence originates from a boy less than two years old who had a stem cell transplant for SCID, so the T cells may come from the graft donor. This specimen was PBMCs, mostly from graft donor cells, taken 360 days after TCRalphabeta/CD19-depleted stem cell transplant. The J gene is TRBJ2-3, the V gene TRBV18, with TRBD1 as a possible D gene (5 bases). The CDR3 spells CASSPLDTQGTQYF. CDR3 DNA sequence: TGTGCCAGCTCACCTTTGGACACCCAAGGGACGCAGTATTTT.